This TCR beta chain was sequenced for a study of blood T cell repertoires in COVID-19. The wider study: The cDNA or gDNA used as material had been derived from T cells, B-cell-depleted T cells, or PBMCs.

Measured with immunoSEQ multiplex PCR; TCRdb has only the in-frame clones, and not every one. Of approximately 90,000 clones listed, 84% are singletons. Trimming cost V 0 bases and J 5 bases; bases outside gene matches: 9. CDR3 size: 16 residues. Germline lookup yields CDR1 LNHNV and CDR2 YYDKDF (reference sequence). This TCR was sampled from a man between 60 and 75 years old with acute or convalescent COVID-19. The specimen was peripheral blood. The V call is TRBV15, the J call TRBJ2-5; 7 nucleotides match TRBD1. The CDR3: CATSRDKGRGFETQYF. The CDR3 nucleotides read TGTGCCACCAGCAGAGATAAGGGCAGGGGGTTTGAGACCCAGTACTTC.